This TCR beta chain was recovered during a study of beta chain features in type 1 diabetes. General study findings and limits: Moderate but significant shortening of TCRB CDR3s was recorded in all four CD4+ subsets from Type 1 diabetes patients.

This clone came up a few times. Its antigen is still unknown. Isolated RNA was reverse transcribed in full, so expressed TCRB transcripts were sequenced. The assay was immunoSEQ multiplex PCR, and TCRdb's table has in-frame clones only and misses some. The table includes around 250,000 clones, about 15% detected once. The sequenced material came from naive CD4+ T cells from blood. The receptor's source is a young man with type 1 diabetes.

This CDR3 is CASSLEPRRGSYEQYF. CDR3 DNA sequence: TGTGCCAGCAGCTTAGAACCACGGCGGGGATCATACGAGCAGTACTTC. The rearrangement uses TRBV7-2 and TRBJ2-7; D might be TRBD2 (6 bases). CDR1 and CDR2 from the germline V gene are SGHTA and FQGNSA. Trimming stripped 1 base from V and 4 bases from J, with 17 bases between. The CDR3 covers 16 residues.